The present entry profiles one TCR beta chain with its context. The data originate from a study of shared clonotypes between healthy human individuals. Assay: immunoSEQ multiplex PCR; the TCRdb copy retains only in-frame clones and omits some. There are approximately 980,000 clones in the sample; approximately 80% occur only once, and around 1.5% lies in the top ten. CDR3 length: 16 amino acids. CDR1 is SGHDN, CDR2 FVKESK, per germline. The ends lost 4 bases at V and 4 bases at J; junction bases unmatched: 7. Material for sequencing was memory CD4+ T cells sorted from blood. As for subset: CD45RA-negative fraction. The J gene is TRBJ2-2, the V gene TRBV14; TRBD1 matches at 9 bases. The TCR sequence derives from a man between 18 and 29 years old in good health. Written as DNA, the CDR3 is TGTGCCAGCAGCCGAGAACAGGGGGCCAGCACCGGGGAGCTGTTTTTT. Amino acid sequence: CASSREQGASTGELFF.